The present entry profiles one T cell receptor (beta chain) with its context. Its specificity is unknown. 13 Jbeta primers and 60 Vbeta primers were used for the PCR. Sequencing used immunoSEQ multiplex PCR; TCRdb keeps in-frame clones, though not all of them. The table lists 95,000 to 100,000 clones, around four fifths of them singletons. The data derive from a study of cytomegalovirus exposure and HLA in healthy donors. Overall study context: There were 85 million or so unique TCRs (from HLA-typed donors) in an early data release. Broader study findings: Presence/absence analyses took donor sequencing depth as roughly uniform. An analysis that came later showed most CMV-associated TCR beta chains appearing HLA-restricted.

This CDR3 is built from 14 residues. CDR1 and CDR2 from the germline V gene are SGHTA and FQGNSA. V dropped 5 bases and J dropped 3; count of bases not matched to a gene: 4. The V and J genes are TRBV7-2 and TRBJ1-5; the match to TRBD1 covers 7 bases. The clonotype comes from a man between 35 and 55 years old in good health and CMV-seronegative. The material sequenced was PBMCs. CDR3 DNA sequence: TGTGCCAGCAGCCAAGGGGGCTTCAATCAGCCCCAGCATTTT. Protein product: CASSQGGFNQPQHF.